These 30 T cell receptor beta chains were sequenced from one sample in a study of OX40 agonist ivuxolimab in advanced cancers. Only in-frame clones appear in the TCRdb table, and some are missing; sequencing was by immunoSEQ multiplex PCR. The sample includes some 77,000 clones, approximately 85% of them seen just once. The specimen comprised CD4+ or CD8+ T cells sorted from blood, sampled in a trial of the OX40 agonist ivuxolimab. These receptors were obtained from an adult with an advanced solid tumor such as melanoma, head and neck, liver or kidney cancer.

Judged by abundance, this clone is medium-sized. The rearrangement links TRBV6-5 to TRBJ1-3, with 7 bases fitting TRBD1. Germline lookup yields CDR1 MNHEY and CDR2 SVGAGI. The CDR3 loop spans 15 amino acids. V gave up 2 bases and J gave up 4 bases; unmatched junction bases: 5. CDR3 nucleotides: TGTGCCAGCAGTTACGACAGGGAGGACGGAAACACCATATATTTT. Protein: CASSYDREDGNTIYF.

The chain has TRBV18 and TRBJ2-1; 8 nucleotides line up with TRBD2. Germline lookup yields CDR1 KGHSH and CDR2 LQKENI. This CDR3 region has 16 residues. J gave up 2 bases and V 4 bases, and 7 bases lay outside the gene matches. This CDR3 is CASSHNSGTTYNEQFF. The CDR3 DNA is TGTGCCAGCTCACATAATAGCGGGACCACCTACAATGAGCAGTTCTTC.

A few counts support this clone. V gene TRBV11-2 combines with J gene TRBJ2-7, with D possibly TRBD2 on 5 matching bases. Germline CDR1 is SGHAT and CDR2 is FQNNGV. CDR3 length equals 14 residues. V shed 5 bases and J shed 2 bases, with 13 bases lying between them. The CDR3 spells CASSRDPGAYEQYF. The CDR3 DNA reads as TGTGCCAGCAGCCGGGATCCAGGTGCCTACGAGCAGTACTTC.

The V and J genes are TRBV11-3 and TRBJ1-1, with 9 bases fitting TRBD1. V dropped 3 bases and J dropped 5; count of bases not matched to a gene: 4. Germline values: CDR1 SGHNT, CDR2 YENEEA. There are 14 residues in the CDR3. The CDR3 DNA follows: TGTGCCAGCAGCTTGGGACAGGGAAGGACTGAAGCTTTCTTT. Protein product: CASSLGQGRTEAFF. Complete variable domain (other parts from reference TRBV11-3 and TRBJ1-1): EAGVVQSPRYKIIEKKQPVAFWCNPISGHNTLYWYLQNLGQGPELLIRYENEEAVDDSQLPKDRFSAERLKGVDSTLKIQPAELGDSAVYLCASSLGQGRTEAFFGQGTRLTVV.

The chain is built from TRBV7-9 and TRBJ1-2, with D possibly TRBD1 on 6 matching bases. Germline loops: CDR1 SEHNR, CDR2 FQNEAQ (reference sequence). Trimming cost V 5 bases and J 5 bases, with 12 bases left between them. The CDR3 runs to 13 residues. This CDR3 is CASSPWTEYGYTF. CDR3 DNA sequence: TGTGCCAGCAGCCCGTGGACAGAGTATGGCTACACCTTC.

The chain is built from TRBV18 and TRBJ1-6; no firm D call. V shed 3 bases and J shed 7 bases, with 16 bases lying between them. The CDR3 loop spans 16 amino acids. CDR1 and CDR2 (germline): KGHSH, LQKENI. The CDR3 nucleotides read TGTGCCAGCTCACCTCAGCGGACTGGGCAAAATTCACCCCTCCACTTT. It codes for CASSPQRTGQNSPLHF.

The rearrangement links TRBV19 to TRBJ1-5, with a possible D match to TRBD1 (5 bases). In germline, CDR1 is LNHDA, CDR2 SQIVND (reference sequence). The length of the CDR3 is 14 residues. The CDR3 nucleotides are TGTGCGGGGGGAACGGGACCTGTGAATCAGCCCCAGCATTTT. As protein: CAGGTGPVNQPQHF.

CDR3 bases: TGCGCCAGCGAAACCGGGACAGGGTCACGCGAGCAGTACTTC. It yields the protein CASETGTGSREQYF. The rearrangement links TRBV4-1 to TRBJ2-7; 9 nucleotides match TRBD1. With V trimmed by 8 bases and J by 6 bases, 11 bases remained unmatched. This CDR3 comprises 14 residues. Germline V gene lookup returns CDR1 MGHRA and CDR2 YSYEKL.

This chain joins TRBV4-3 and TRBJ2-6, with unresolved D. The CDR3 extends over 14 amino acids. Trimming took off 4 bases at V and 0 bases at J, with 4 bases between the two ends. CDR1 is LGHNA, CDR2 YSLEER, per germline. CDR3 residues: CASSPTSGANVLTF. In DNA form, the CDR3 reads TGCGCCAGCAGCCCCACCTCTGGGGCCAACGTCCTGACTTTC.

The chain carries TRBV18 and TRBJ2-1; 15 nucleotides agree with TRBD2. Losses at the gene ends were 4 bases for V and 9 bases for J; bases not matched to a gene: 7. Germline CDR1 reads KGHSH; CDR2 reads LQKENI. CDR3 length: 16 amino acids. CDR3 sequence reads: CASSLSGLAGGFEQFF. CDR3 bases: TGTGCCAGCTCACTATCGGGACTAGCGGGAGGTTTTGAGCAGTTCTTC.

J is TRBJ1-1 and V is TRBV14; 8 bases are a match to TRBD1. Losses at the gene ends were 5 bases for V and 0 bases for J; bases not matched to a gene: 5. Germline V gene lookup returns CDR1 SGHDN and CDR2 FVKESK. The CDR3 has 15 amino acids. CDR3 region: CASSELDRVNTEAFF. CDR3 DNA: TGTGCCAGCAGCGAATTGGACAGGGTGAACACTGAAGCTTTCTTT. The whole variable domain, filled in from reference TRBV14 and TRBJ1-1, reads EAGVTQFPSHSVIEKGQTVTLRCDPISGHDNLYWYRRVMGKEIKFLLHFVKESKQDESGMPNNRFLAERTGGTYSTLKVQPAELEDSGVYFCASSELDRVNTEAFFGQGTRLTVV.

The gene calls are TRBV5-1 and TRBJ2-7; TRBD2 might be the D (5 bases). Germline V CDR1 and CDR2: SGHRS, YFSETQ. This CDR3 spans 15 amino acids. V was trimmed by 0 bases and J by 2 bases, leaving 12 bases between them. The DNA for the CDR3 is TGCGCCAGCAGCTTGGCCCCGGGGATCGCCTACGAGCAGTACTTC. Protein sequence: CASSLAPGIAYEQYF.

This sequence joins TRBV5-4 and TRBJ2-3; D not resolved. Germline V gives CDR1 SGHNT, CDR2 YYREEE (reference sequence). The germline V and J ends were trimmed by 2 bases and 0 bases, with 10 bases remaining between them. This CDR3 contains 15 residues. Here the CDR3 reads CASSFSTISTDTQYF. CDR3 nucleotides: TGTGCCAGCAGCTTCAGCACCATAAGCACAGATACGCAGTATTTT.

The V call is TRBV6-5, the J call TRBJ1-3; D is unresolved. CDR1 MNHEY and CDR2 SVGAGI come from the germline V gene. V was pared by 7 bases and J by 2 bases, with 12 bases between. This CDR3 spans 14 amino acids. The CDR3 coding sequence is TGTGCCAGCACTCGGACCGGAGCTGGAAACACCATATATTTT. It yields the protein CASTRTGAGNTIYF.

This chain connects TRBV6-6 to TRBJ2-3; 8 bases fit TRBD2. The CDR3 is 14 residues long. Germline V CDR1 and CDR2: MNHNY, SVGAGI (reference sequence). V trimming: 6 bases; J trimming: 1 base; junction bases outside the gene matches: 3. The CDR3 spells CASSLAGRTDTQYF. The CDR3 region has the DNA TGTGCCAGCAGCTTAGCGGGACGCACAGATACGCAGTATTTT.

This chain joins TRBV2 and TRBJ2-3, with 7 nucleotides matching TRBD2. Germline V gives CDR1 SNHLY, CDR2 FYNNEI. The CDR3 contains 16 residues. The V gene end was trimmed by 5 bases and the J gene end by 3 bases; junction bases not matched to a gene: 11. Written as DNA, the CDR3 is TGTGCCAGCAGTCTCCGTGTGGGGGGGAGGACAGATACGCAGTATTTT. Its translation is CASSLRVGGRTDTQYF.

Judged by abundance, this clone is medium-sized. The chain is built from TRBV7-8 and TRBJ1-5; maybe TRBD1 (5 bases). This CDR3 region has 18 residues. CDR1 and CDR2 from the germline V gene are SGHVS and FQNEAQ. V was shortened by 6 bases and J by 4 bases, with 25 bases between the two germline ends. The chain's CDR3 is CASSPTDTGQGGNQPQHF. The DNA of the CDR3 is TGTGCCAGCAGTCCGACGGACACTGGGCAGGGAGGTAATCAGCCCCAGCATTTT.

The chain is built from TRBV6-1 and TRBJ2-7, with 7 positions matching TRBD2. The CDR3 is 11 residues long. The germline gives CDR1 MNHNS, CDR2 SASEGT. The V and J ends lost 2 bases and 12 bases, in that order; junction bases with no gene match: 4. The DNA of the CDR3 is TGTGCCAGCAGTGAACGGGGCGGGGGGTACTTC. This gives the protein CASSERGGGYF.

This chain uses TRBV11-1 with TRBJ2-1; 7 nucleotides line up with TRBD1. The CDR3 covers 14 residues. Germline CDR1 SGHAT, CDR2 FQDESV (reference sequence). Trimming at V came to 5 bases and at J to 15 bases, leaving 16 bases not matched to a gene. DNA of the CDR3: TGTGCCAGCAGCAGACAGGGATTTGGGTTTCATCCGTTCTTC. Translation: CASSRQGFGFHPFF.

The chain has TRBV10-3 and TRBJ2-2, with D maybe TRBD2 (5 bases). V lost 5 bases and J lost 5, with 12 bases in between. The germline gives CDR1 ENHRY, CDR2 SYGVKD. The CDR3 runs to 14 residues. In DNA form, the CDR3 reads TGTGCCATCAGTCCCGGACTCAGGACCGGGGAGCTGTTTTTT. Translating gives CAISPGLRTGELFF.

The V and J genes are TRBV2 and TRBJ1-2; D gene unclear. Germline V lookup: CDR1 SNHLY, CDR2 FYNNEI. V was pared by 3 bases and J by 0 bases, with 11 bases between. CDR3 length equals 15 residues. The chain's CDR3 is CASSDVGQSNYGYTF. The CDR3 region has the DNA TGTGCCAGCAGTGATGTGGGTCAATCTAACTATGGCTACACCTTC.

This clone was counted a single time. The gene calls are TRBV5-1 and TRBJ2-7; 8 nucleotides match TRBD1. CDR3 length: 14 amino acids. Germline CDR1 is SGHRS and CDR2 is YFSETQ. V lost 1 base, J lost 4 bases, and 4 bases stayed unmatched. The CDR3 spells CASSLRTGIYEQYF. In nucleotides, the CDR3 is TGCGCCAGCAGCTTGAGGACAGGGATATACGAGCAGTACTTC. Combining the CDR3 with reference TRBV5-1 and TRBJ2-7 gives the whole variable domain KAGVTQTPRYLIKTRGQQVTLSCSPISGHRSVSWYQQTPGQGLQFLFEYFSETQRNKGNFPGRFSGRQFSNSRSEMNVSTLELGDSALYLCASSLRTGIYEQYFGPGTRLTVT.

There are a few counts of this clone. CDR3 nucleotides: TGTGCCAGCAGTTTAGTAAAGGGGGCCGGAGGGACTTTCTTT. Protein: CASSLVKGAGGTFF. The chain links TRBV27 to TRBJ1-1, with TRBD1 matching over 7 bases. The CDR3 consists of 14 residues. The V gene end was trimmed by 2 bases and the J gene end by 12 bases; junction bases not matched to a gene: 12. Germline V gene sequence: CDR1 MNHEY, CDR2 SMNVEV (reference sequence).

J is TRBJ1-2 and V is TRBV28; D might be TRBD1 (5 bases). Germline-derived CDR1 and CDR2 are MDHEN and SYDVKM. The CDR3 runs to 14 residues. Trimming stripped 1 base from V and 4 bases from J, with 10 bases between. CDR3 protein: CASSLSGGGYGYTF. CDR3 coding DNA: TGTGCCAGCAGTTTATCTGGGGGAGGCTATGGCTACACCTTC.

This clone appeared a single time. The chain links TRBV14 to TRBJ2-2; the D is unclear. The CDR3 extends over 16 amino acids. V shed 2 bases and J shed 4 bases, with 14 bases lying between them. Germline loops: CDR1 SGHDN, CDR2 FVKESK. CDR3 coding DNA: TGTGCCAGCAGCCAATACGGATTTATTTTCACCGGGGAGCTGTTTTTT. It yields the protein CASSQYGFIFTGELFF.

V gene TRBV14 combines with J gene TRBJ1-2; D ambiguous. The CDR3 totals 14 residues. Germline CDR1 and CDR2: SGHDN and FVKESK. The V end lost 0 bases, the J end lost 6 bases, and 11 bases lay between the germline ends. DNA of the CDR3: TGTGCCAGCAGCCAAGATATAGGCGGGCATGGCTACACCTTC. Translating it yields CASSQDIGGHGYTF.

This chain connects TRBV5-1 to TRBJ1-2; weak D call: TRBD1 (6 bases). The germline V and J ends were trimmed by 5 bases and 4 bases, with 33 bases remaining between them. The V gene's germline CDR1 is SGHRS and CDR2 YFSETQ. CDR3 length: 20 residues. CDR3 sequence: CASRGGLGGREQSGIYGYTF. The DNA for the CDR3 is TGCGCCAGCAGGGGAGGTCTCGGGGGGCGCGAACAATCCGGCATCTATGGCTACACCTTC.

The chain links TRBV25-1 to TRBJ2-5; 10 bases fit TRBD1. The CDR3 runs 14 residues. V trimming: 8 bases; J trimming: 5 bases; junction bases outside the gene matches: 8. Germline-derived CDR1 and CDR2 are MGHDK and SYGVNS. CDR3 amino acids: CASGLDRGGETQYF. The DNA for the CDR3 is TGTGCCAGCGGGCTGGACAGGGGGGGGGAGACCCAGTACTTC. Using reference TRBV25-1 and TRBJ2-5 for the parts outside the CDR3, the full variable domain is EADIYQTPRYLVIGTGKKITLECSQTMGHDKMYWYQQDPGMELHLIHYSYGVNSTEKGDLSSESTVSRIRTEHFPLTLESARPSHTSQYLCASGLDRGGETQYFGPGTRLLVL.

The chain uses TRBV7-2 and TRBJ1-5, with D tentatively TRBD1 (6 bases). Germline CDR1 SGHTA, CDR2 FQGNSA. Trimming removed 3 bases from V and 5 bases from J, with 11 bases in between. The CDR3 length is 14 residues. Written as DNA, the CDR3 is TGTGCCAGCAGCTTGGGACAATCTTATCAGCCCCAGCATTTT. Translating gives CASSLGQSYQPQHF.

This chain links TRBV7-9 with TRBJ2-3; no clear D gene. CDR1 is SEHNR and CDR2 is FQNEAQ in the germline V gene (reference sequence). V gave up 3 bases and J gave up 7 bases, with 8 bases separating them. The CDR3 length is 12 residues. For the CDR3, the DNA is TGTGCCAGCAGCTTCCCGCCCTATACGCAGTATTTT. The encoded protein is CASSFPPYTQYF.